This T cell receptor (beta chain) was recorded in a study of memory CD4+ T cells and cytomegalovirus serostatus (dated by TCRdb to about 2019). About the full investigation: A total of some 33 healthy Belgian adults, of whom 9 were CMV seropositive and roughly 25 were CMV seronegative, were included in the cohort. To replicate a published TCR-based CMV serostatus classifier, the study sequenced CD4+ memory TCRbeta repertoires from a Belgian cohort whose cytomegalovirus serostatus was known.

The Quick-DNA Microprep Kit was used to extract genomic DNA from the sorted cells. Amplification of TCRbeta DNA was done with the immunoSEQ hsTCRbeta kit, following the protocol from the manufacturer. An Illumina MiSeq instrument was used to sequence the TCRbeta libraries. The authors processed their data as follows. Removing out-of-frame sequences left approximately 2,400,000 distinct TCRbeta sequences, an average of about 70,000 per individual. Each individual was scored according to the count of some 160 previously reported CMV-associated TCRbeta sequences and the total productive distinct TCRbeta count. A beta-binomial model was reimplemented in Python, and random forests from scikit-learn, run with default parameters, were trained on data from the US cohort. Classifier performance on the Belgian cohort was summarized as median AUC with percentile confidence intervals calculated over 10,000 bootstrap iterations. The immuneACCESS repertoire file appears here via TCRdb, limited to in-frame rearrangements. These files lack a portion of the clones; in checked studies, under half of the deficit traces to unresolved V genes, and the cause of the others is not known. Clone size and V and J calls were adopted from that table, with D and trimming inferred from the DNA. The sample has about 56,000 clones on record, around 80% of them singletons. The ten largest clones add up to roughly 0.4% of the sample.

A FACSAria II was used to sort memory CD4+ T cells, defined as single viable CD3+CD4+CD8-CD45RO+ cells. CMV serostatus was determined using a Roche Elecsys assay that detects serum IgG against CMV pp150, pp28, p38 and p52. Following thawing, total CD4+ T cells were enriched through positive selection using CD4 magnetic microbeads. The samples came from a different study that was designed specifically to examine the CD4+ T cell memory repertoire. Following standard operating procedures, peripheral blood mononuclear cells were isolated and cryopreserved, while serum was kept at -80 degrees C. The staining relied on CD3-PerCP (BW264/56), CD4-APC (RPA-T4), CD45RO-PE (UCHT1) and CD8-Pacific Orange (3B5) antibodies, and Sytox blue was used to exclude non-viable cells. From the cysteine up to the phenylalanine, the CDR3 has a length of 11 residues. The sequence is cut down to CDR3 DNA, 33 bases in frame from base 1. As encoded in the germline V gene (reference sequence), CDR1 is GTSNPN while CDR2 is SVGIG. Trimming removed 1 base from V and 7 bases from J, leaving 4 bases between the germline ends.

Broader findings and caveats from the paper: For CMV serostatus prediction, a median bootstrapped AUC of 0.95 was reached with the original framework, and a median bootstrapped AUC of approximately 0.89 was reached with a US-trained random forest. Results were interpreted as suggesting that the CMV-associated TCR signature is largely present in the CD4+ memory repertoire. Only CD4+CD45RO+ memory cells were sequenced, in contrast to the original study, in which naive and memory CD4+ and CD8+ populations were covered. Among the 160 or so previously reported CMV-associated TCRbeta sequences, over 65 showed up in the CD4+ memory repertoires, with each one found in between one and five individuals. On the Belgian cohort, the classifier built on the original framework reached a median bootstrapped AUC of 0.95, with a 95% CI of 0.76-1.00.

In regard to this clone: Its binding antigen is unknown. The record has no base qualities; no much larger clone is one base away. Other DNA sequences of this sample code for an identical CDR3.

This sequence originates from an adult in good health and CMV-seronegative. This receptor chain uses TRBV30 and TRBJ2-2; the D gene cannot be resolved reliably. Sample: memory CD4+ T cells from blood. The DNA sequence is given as TGTGCCTGGAGTGGTTACGGGGAGCTGTTTTTT. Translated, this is CAWSGYGELFF. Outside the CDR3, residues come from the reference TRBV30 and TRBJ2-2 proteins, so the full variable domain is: SQTIHQWPATLVQPVGSPLSLECTVEGTSNPNLYWYRQAAGRGLQLLFYSVGIGQISSEVPQNLSASRPQDRQFILSSKKLLLSDSGFYLCAWSGYGELFFGEGSRLTVL.